This T cell receptor beta chain was profiled in a study of OX40 agonist ivuxolimab in advanced cancers. Sequencing was performed with immunoSEQ multiplex PCR; in TCRdb, only in-frame clones are kept and a portion is missing. The table has about 72,000 clones, 75% to 90% seen once. General study findings and limits: Within 6 weeks, CD4+ and CD8+ blood T cells expanded clonally at 0.1 to 3.0 mg/kg. Those patients achieving a partial response at 0.1-3.0 mg/kg showed among the lowest clonal expansion.

About this clone: Antigen specificity is unknown.

The CDR3 has 16 amino acids. CDR1 is SGHAT and CDR2 is FQNNGV in the germline V gene. V was pared by 5 bases and J by 0 bases, with 9 bases of the junction left unmatched. J is TRBJ1-1 and V is TRBV11-2; TRBD1 aligns across 7 bases. Sequenced material: CD4+ or CD8+ T cells sorted from blood, taken in a trial of the OX40 agonist ivuxolimab. The clonotype originates from an adult with an advanced solid tumor such as melanoma, head and neck, liver or kidney cancer. CDR3 sequence: CASSLRTGPMNTEAFF. The DNA for the CDR3 is TGTGCCAGCAGCCTACGGACAGGACCGATGAACACTGAAGCTTTCTTT.